The next 17 T cell receptor beta chains were all read from a single sample in a study of identical twins. TCRdb fed the 5' RACE reads into MiXCR, producing one record per CDR3 protein. The repertoire holds roughly 18,000 distinct CDR3 sequences, with roughly 63% as singletons. The sample taken for sequencing was memory (CD45RO+) T cells sorted from blood. These receptors were collected from a woman under 30 in good health. This table probably holds off-target reads from a library built for another chain.

The V call is TRBV14, the J call TRBJ2-1; TRBD2 agrees at 8 bases. V lost 0 bases, J lost 7 bases, and 11 bases stayed unmatched. CDR3 length equals 17 residues. CDR1 and CDR2 from the germline V gene are SGHDN and FVKESK. Here the CDR3 reads CASSQDRNSGKKNEQFF. For the CDR3, the DNA is TGTGCCAGCAGCCAAGATCGTAATAGCGGGAAGAAAAATGAGCAGTTCTTC.

This chain links TRBV5-1 with TRBJ2-1, with D possibly TRBD1 on 5 matching bases. The germline V gene encodes CDR1 SGHRS and CDR2 YFSETQ. V lost 0 bases and J lost 0, with 7 bases in between. This CDR3 contains 15 residues. The CDR3 DNA reads TGCGCCAGCAGCTTGGTCCAGGGCTCCTACAATGAGCAGTTCTTC. Protein product: CASSLVQGSYNEQFF.

The rearrangement links TRBV2 to TRBJ2-3; D is uncertain. CDR3 length equals 14 residues. Germline CDR1 and CDR2: SNHLY and FYNNEI. The V gene lost 4 bases and the J gene lost 2 bases, with 10 bases spanning the gap. In DNA, the CDR3 is TGTGCCAGCAGTGGTGGTCGCCTCACAGATACGCAGTATTTT. Translating it yields CASSGGRLTDTQYF.

CDR3 sequence reads: CSASGIPTDTQYF. The CDR3 DNA reads TGCAGTGCTAGCGGGATCCCCACAGATACGCAGTATTTT. This chain uses TRBV20-1 with TRBJ2-3, with D tentatively TRBD2 (5 bases). The germline V gene encodes CDR1 DFQATT and CDR2 SNEGSKA (reference sequence). The CDR3 consists of 13 residues. Trimming removed 3 bases at V and 2 bases at J, with 9 bases between.

The CDR3 region has the DNA TGTGCCAGCAGCCCTCTCCTCGGACTAGCGGTTGGCACAGATACGCAGTATTTT. Protein product: CASSPLLGLAVGTDTQYF. V and J are TRBV14 and TRBJ2-3; 10 bases line up with TRBD2. V dropped 4 bases and J dropped 1; count of bases not matched to a gene: 11. Germline V lookup: CDR1 SGHDN, CDR2 FVKESK. The CDR3 is made up of 18 amino acids.

In DNA, the CDR3 is TGTGCCACCAGTGATCTACGTCGCGCGACCCAGTACTTC. Translating it yields CATSDLRRATQYF. The chain links TRBV24-1 to TRBJ2-5; D gene uncertain. V was shortened by 3 bases and J by 7 bases, with 11 bases between the two germline ends. The germline V gene encodes CDR1 KGHDR and CDR2 SFDVKD. This CDR3 has 13 residues.

The rearrangement joins TRBV15 to TRBJ2-7; possibly TRBD1 for D (5 bases). This CDR3 is built from 18 residues. Germline V lookup: CDR1 LNHNV, CDR2 YYDKDF (reference sequence). Trimming cost V 0 bases and J 6 bases, with 24 bases left between them. This CDR3 is CATSRDRSLQGYRFEQYF. CDR3 DNA: TGTGCCACCAGCAGAGATAGGTCCCTCCAGGGCTACCGCTTCGAGCAGTACTTC.

The chain is built from TRBV28 and TRBJ2-7, with 7 bases aligning to TRBD1. The V segment lost 5 bases and the J segment 1 base; nucleotides outside the gene matches: 8. CDR1 and CDR2 from the germline V gene are MDHEN and SYDVKM. This CDR3 is 15 amino acids long. This CDR3 is CASSPHRGRSYEQYF. The CDR3 nucleotides are TGTGCCAGCAGTCCCCACAGGGGAAGGTCCTACGAGCAGTACTTC.

This sequence joins TRBV10-3 and TRBJ2-7; D might be TRBD2 (6 bases). V gave up 9 bases and J gave up 1 base, with 7 bases separating them. The germline CDR1 and CDR2 sequences are ENHRY and SYGVKD. CDR3 length: 11 amino acids. The CDR3 DNA sequence: TGTGCCATAGGGACTTCCTACGAGCAGTACTTC. Protein: CAIGTSYEQYF.

The V call is TRBV5-4, the J call TRBJ2-4; 7 nucleotides line up with TRBD2. Trimming took 5 bases from V and 9 from J; bases not matched to a gene: 8. Germline assignment: CDR1 SGHNT and CDR2 YYREEE (reference sequence). This CDR3 is built from 13 residues. The CDR3 here is CASSYSGTGIQYF. CDR3 DNA: TGTGCCAGCAGTTACAGCGGGACGGGCATTCAGTACTTC. The variable domain in full, with the rest retrieved from reference TRBV5-4 and TRBJ2-4, is ETGVTQSPTHLIKTRGQQVTLRCSSQSGHNTVSWYQQALGQGPQFIFQYYREEENGRGNFPPRFSGLQFPNYSSELNVNALELDDSALYLCASSYSGTGIQYFGAGTRLSVL.

This sequence joins TRBV29-1 and TRBJ2-1; no reliable D call. CDR3 size: 13 residues. V dropped 8 bases and J dropped 7 bases, with 18 bases sitting between them. Per the germline V gene, CDR1 is SQVTM and CDR2 is ANQGSEA. The CDR3 DNA follows: TGCAGCACCGCTGAACCCGGTAGAAATGAGCAGTTCTTC. The encoded protein is CSTAEPGRNEQFF.

CDR3 protein: CASRVLLAGGPPPDTQYF. The CDR3 nucleotides are TGCGCCAGCAGGGTTCTACTAGCGGGAGGGCCACCCCCGGATACGCAGTATTTT. The chain is built from TRBV5-1 and TRBJ2-3; 13 positions agree with TRBD2. The ends lost 5 bases at V and 6 bases at J; junction bases unmatched: 15. The V gene's germline CDR1 is SGHRS and CDR2 YFSETQ. The CDR3 runs to 18 residues.

J is TRBJ2-2 and V is TRBV10-3; D is undetermined. The CDR3 is made up of 12 amino acids. Germline-derived CDR1 and CDR2 are ENHRY and SYGVKD. V lost 8 bases, J lost 7 bases, and 11 bases lay in between. The CDR3: CAIGTDGGELFF. CDR3 nucleotides: TGTGCCATCGGAACCGATGGCGGGGAGCTGTTTTTT.

The chain combines TRBV4-1 with TRBJ2-5; 11 bases align to TRBD1. V shed 3 bases, J shed 4 bases, and the junction held 13 bases outside the gene matches. The CDR3 runs to 18 residues. Germline lookup yields CDR1 MGHRA and CDR2 YSYEKL. This chain's CDR3 is CASSHIKGGTGGGETQYF. CDR3 DNA sequence: TGCGCCAGCAGCCATATCAAAGGGGGGACAGGGGGAGGAGAGACCCAGTACTTC.

The V call is TRBV18, the J call TRBJ2-1; 8 bases fit TRBD2. This CDR3 contains 14 residues. V shed 4 bases and J 8 bases; nucleotides not matched to a gene: 7. Germline loops: CDR1 KGHSH, CDR2 LQKENI. The CDR3 sequence: CASSLVEREHEQFF. CDR3 sequence (DNA): TGTGCCAGCTCACTGGTCGAGCGGGAGCATGAGCAGTTCTTC.

This CDR3 is CASSPSRNEQFF. In DNA form, the CDR3 reads TGTGCCAGCAGCCCCTCGCGGAATGAGCAGTTCTTC. The chain has TRBV12-3 or TRBV12-4 and TRBJ2-1; D remains ambiguous. The V gene lost 6 bases and the J gene lost 7 bases, with 10 bases spanning the gap. The length of the CDR3 is 12 residues.

This sequence joins TRBV11-1 and TRBJ2-1; 13 nucleotides match TRBD2. CDR3 length: 21 amino acids. Trimming cost V 5 bases and J 0 bases; bases outside gene matches: 16. Germline V gene sequence: CDR1 SGHAT, CDR2 FQDESV (reference sequence). The CDR3: CASSPGRLAGGPLSSYNEQFF. The CDR3 nucleotides are TGTGCCAGCAGCCCGGGGAGACTAGCGGGAGGTCCGTTGAGCTCCTACAATGAGCAGTTCTTC.